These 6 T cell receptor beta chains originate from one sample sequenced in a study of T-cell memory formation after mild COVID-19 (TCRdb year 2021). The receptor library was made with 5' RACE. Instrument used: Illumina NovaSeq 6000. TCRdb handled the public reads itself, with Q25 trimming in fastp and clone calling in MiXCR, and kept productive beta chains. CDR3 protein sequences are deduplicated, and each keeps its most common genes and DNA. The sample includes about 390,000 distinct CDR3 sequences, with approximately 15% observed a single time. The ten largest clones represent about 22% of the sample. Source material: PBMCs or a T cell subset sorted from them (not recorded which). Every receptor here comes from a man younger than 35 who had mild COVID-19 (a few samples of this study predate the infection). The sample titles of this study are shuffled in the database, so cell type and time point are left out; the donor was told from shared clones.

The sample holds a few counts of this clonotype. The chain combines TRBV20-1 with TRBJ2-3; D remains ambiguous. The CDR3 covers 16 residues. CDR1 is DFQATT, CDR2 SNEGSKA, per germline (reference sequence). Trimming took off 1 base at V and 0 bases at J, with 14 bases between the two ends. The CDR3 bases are TGCAGTGCTAGAGTTTACAGACCCTTGAGCACAGATACGCAGTATTTT. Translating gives CSARVYRPLSTDTQYF.

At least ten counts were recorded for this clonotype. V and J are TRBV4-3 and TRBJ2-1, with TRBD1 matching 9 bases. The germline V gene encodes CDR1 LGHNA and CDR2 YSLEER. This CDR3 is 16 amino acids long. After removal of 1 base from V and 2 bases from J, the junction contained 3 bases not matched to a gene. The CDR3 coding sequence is TGCGCCAGCAGCCAAGGGACAGGGGTAACCTACAATGAGCAGTTCTTC. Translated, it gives CASSQGTGVTYNEQFF.

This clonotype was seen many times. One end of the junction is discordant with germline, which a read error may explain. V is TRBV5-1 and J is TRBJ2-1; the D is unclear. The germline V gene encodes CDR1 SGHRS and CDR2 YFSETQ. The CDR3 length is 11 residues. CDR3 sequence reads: CASSLDNEQFF. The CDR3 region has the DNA TGTGCCAGCAGCCTCGACAATGAGCAGTTCTTC.

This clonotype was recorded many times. CDR3 DNA: TGTGCCAGTCGACAGGGGCCCTCAGATACGCAGTATTTT. This encodes CASRQGPSDTQYF. The genes are TRBV19 and TRBJ2-3, with 8 bases fitting TRBD1. CDR1 and CDR2 (germline): LNHDA, SQIVND (reference sequence). Trimming removed 8 bases from V and 4 bases from J; junction bases left unmatched: 5. The length of the CDR3 is 13 residues.

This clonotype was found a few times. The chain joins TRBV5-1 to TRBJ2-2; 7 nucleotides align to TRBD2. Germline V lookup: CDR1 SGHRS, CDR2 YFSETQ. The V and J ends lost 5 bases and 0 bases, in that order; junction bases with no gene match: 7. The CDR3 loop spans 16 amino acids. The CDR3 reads CASSRAGSANTGELFF. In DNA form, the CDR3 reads TGCGCCAGCAGTAGAGCGGGGAGCGCGAACACCGGGGAGCTGTTTTTT.

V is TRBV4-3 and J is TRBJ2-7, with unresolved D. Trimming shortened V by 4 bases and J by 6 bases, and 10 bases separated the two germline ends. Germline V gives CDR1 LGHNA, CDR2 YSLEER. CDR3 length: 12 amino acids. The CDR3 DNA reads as TGCGCCAGCAGCCCCGGCCTGGGCGAGCAGTACTTC. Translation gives CASSPGLGEQYF.